The entry below gives a single T cell receptor (beta chain) sequence along with its context. This sample stems from a study of blood T cell repertoires in COVID-19. Overall study: Acute and convalescent COVID-19 samples came from the United States, Italy and Spain. PBMCs, B-cell-depleted T cells, or T cells provided the cDNA or gDNA that made up the material.

CDR3 size: 15 residues. V lost 3 bases and J lost 2; bases outside the gene matches: 7. CDR1 is KGHSH, CDR2 LQKENI, per germline. Data came from immunoSEQ multiplex PCR; TCRdb stores just in-frame clones and leaves some out. The sample holds 250,000 to 350,000 clones, around 87% seen once. The specimen was peripheral blood. The chain uses TRBV18 and TRBJ2-7, with TRBD1 matching 7 bases. The source of this sequence is a woman between 50 and 59 years old with active or convalescent COVID-19. CDR3 bases: TGTGCCAGCTCACCGTCCTGGGACAGAGCCTACGAGCAGTACTTC. This sequence encodes CASSPSWDRAYEQYF.